This TCR beta chain was found in a study of CD8+ T cells in alopecia areata. Worth noting for this clone: This sample also contains other DNA sequences that code for the same CDR3.

Following RNA extraction, reverse transcription yielded cDNA that acted as the sequencing template. Profiled with immunoSEQ multiplex PCR; TCRdb holds only in-frame clones, not every one. The sample lists roughly 120,000 clones; roughly two thirds were seen once. The CDR3 sequence is 13 residues long. Germline CDR1 SNHLY, CDR2 FYNNEI. The V end lost 1 base, the J end lost 5 bases, and 5 bases lay between the germline ends. The J gene is TRBJ2-2, the V gene TRBV2; D gene unclear. Specimen: CD4+ T cells sorted from blood. The receptor was isolated from a human donor in good health. The CDR3 DNA follows: TGTGCCAGCAGTGAAGAGGGAACCGGGGAGCTGTTTTTT. It translates to CASSEEGTGELFF.